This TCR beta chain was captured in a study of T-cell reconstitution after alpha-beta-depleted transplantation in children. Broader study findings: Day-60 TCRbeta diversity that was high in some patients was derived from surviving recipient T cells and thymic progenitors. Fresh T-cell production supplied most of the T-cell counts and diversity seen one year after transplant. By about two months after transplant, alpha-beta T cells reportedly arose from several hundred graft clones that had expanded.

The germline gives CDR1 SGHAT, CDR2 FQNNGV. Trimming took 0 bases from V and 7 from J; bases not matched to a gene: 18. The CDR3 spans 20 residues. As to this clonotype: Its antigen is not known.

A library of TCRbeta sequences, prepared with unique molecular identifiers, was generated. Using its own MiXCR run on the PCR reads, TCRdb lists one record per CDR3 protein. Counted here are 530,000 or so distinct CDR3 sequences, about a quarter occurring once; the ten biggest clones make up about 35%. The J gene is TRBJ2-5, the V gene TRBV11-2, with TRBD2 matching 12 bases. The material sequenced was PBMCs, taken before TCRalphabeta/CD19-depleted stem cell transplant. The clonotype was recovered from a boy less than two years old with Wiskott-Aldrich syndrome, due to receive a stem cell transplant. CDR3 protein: CASSLDIPKTSGSPAWTQYF. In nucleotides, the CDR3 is TGTGCCAGCAGCTTAGATATTCCCAAGACTAGCGGGAGTCCGGCGTGGACCCAGTACTTC. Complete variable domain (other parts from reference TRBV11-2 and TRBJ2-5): EAGVAQSPRYKIIEKRQSVAFWCNPISGHATLYWYQQILGQGPKLLIQFQNNGVVDDSQLPKDRFSAERLKGVDSTLKIQPAKLEDSAVYLCASSLDIPKTSGSPAWTQYFGPGTRLLVL.